This record covers a single TCR beta chain. Its binding antigen is unknown. No base qualities exist here, and no much larger clone lies one base off it. The sample originates from a study of blood T cell repertoires in COVID-19 (TCRdb year 2020). Some background on the complete study: Collaborator samples came from the United States, Italy and Spain and covered acute and convalescent phases of COVID-19. The prospective study material was composed of cDNA or gDNA derived from T cells, B-cell-depleted T cells, or PBMCs. The dataset comprised deeply sampled blood TCRbeta repertoires from subjects exposed to, actively infected with, or recovered from COVID-19. The repertoires were released in a freely available public database meant as a resource for research on the immune response to SARS-CoV-2. The samples were drawn from two sources: the first 160 participants of the ongoing ImmuneRACE study, and fewer than 1,500 subjects contributed by 6 global collaborators. Nearly every sample came with metadata listing a de-identified subject ID, COVID-19 status, age in years and sex. HLA class I and class II types, where available, came from metadata supplied by the sample provider rather than from assay-based typing.

The CDR3 numbers 13 residues from cysteine through phenylalanine. Just the 39-base CDR3 DNA is kept, in frame starting at base 1. At the junction V is shortened by 5 bases and J by 5 bases, with 13 bases in between. Looking up the germline V gene (reference sequence) yields CDR1 LGHDT and CDR2 YNNKEL. The immunoSEQ Assay, a bias-controlled multiplex PCR, was used to amplify TCRbeta CDR3 regions from genomic DNA. On the authors' methods: Within the assay, amplification of reference gene primers was used to estimate how many nucleated cells each sample contained. To quantify the absolute abundance of each unique TCRbeta CDR3 rearrangement, sequence reads were collapsed and filtered. Productive Simpson clonality was computed per sample as the square root of Simpson's diversity index over productive rearrangements. Held by TCRdb, this immuneACCESS table contains in-frame sequences only and omits some clones. Under half of the omission traces to an unresolved V gene where checked; the cause of the rest is unknown. The V and J calls and the clone size are those of that table, but D and trimming were determined from the DNA. The sample data list some 180,000 clones, and more than 75% of these were observed just once. The ten largest make up roughly 1.9% of the sample.

Another Seattle source contributed samples from volunteer blood donors who had recovered from COVID-19. Collaborating institutions collected whole blood in K2EDTA tubes following their own protocols. For TCRbeta analysis, collaborators shipped samples as frozen whole blood, isolated PBMCs, or DNA extracted from either of those sample types. Overall study outcomes, separate from this receptor: Clinical and demographic metadata were provided uncurated, with the amount varying by source and participant.

This sequence was found in a man aged 45-65 years who had recovered from COVID-19. The sample taken for sequencing was peripheral blood. Recombination connected TRBV3-1 (or the pseudogene TRBV3-2) to TRBJ2-7; matching of 6 bases hints at TRBD1 as the D gene. The DNA sequence is TGTGCCAGCAGCTTACCACAGGGAGACGAGCAGTACTTC. The encoded protein is CASSLPQGDEQYF.